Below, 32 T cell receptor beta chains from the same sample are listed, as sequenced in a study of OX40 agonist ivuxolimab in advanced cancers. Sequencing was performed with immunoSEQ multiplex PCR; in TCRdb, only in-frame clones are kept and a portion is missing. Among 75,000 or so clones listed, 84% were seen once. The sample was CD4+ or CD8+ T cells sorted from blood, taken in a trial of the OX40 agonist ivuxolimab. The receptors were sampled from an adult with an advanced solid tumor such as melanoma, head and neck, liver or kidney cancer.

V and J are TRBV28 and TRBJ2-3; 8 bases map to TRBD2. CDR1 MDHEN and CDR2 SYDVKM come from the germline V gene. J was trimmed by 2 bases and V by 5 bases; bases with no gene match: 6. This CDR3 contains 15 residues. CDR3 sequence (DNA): TGTGCCAGCAGTCCCCGGGGGGGGCCCACAGATACGCAGTATTTT. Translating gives CASSPRGGPTDTQYF.

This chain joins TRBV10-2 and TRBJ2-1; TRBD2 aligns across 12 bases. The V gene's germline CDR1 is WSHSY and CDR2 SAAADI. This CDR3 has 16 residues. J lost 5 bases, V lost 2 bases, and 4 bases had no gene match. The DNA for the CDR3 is TGCGCCAGCAGTGAGGCACTAGCGGGAGGTGACAATGAGCAGTTCTTC. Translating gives CASSEALAGGDNEQFF.

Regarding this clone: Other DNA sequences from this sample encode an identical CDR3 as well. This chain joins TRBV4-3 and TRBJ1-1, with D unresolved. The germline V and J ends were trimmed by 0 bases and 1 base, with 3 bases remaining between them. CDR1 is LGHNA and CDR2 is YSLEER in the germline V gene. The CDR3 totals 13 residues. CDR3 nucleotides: TGCGCCAGCAGCCAAGATAGGAACACTGAAGCTTTCTTT. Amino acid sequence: CASSQDRNTEAFF.

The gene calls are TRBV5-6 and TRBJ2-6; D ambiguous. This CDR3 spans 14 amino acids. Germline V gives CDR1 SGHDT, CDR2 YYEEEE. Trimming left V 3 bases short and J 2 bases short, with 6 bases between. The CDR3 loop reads CASSSWAGANVLTF. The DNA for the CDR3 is TGTGCCAGCAGCTCCTGGGCTGGGGCCAACGTCCTGACTTTC.

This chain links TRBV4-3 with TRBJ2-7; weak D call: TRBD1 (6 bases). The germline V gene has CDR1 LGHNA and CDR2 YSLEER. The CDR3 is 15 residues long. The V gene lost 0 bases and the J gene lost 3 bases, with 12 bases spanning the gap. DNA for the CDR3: TGCGCCAGCAGCCAAGAGGACAGTGGTTACTACGAGCAGTACTTC. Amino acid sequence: CASSQEDSGYYEQYF.

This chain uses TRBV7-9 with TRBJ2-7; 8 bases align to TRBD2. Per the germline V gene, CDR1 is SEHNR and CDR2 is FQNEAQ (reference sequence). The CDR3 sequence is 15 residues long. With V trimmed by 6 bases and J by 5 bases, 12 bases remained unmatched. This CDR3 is CASSRGVAGLNEQYF. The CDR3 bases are TGTGCCAGCAGTCGAGGGGTAGCGGGACTGAACGAGCAGTACTTC.

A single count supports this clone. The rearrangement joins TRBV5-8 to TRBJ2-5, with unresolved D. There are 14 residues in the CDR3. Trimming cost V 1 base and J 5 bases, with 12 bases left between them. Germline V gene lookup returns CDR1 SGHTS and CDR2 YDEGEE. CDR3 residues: CASSLRLRLETQYF. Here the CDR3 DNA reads TGTGCCAGCAGCTTGAGGTTACGGCTGGAGACCCAGTACTTC.

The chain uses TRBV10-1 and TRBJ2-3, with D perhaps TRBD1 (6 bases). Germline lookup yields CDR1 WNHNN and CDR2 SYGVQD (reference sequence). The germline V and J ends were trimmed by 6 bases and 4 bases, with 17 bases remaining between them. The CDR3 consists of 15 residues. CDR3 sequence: CASSPGDGRSDTQYF. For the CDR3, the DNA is TGCGCCAGCAGCCCAGGGGATGGTCGATCAGATACGCAGTATTTT.

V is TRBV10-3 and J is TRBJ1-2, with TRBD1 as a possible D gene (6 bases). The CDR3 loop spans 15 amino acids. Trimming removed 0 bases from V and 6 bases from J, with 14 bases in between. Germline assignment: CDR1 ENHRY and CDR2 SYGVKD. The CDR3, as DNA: TGTGCCATCAGTGAGTCGTTTGGTACAGGGAATGGCTACACCTTC. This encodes CAISESFGTGNGYTF.

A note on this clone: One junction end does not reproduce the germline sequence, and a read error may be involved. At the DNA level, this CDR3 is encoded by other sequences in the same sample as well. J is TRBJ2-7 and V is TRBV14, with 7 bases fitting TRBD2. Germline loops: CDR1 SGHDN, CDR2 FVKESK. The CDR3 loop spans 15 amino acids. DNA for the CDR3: TGCGCCAGCAGCCCTTTGCGGGGGACCTCCTACGAGCAGTACTTC. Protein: CASSPLRGTSYEQYF.

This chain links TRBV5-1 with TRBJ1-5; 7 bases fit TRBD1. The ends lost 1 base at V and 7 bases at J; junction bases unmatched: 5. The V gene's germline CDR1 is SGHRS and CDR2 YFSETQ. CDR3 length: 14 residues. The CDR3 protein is CASSLTGVEQPQHF. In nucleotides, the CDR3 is TGCGCCAGCAGCTTGACAGGGGTTGAGCAGCCCCAGCATTTT.

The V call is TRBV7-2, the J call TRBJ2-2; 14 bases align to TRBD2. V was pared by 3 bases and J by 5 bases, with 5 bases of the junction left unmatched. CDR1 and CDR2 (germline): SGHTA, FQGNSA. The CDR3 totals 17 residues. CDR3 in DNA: TGTGCCAGCAGCTTCGGACTAGCGGGGGGAGTTACCGGGGAGCTGTTTTTT. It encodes CASSFGLAGGVTGELFF.

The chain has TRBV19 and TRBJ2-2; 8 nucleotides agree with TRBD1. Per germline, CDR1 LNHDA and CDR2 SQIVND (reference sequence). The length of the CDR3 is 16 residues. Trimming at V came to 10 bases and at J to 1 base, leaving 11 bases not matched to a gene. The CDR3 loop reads CATGSGTGLNTGELFF. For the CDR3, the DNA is TGTGCCACAGGTTCCGGGACAGGACTGAACACCGGGGAGCTGTTTTTT.

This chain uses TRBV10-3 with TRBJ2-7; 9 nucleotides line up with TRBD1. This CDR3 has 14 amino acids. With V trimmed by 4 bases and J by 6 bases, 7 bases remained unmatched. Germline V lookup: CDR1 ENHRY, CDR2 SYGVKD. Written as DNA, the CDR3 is TGTGCCATCAGTGGGGGACAGGGCGTAAGCGAGCAGTACTTC. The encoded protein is CAISGGQGVSEQYF.

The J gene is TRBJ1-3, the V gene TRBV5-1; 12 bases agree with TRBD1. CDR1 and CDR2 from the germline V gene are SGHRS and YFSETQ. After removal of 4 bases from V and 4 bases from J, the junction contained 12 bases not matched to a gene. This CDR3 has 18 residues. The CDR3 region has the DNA TGCGCCAGCAGCACCGTCCCGGGACAGGGGGCGAACGGAAACACCATATATTTT. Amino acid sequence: CASSTVPGQGANGNTIYF.

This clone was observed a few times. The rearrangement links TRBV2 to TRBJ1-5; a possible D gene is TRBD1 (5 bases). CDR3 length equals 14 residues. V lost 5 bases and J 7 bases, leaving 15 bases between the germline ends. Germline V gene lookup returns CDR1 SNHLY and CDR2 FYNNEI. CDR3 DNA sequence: TGTGCCAGCAGTTACACTCCCGGGGGACAGCCCCAGCATTTT. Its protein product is CASSYTPGGQPQHF.

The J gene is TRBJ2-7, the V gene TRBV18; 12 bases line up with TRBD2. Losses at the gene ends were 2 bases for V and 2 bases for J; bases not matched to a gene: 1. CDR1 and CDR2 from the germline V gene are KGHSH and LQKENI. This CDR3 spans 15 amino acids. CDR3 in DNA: TGTGCCAGCTCACCAGGACTAGCGGGGACCTACGAGCAGTACTTC. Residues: CASSPGLAGTYEQYF.

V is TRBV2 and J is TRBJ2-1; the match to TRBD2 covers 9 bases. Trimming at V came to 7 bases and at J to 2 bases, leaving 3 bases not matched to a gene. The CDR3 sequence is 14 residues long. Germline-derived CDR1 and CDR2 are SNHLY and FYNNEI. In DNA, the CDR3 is TGTGCCAGCACGCGGGGGGGCACCTACAATGAGCAGTTCTTC. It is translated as CASTRGGTYNEQFF.

In nucleotides, the CDR3 is TGTGCCAGCAGCTCCGTCCTCGGGGCCACTGAAGCTTTCTTT. Translating it yields CASSSVLGATEAFF. The gene calls are TRBV5-4 and TRBJ1-1; D is possibly TRBD1 (5 bases). The germline CDR1 and CDR2 sequences are SGHNT and YYREEE (reference sequence). The CDR3 is 14 residues long. V shed 3 bases and J shed 4 bases, with 13 bases lying between them.

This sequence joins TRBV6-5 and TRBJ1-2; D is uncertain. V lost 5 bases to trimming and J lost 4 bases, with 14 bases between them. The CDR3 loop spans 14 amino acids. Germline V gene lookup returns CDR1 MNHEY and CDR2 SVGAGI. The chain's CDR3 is CASSEGIDFYGYTF. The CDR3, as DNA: TGTGCCAGCAGTGAAGGAATAGATTTCTATGGCTACACCTTC.

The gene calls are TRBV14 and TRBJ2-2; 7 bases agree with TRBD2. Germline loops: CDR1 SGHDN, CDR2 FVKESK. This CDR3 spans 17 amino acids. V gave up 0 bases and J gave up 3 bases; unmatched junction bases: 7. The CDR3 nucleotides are TGTGCCAGCAGCCAAGACAGTCTAGCGGTGTACACCGGGGAGCTGTTTTTT. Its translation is CASSQDSLAVYTGELFF.

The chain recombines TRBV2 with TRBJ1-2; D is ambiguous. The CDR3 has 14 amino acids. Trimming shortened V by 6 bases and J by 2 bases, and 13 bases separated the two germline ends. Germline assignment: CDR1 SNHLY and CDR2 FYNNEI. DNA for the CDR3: TGTGCCAGCAGGGTGTGGGGAATGAACTATGGCTACACCTTC. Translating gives CASRVWGMNYGYTF.

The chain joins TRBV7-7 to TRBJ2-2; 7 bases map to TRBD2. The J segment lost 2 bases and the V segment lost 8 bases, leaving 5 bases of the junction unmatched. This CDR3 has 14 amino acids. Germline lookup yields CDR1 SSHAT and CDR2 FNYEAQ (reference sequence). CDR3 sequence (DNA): TGTGCCAGCGCGGAGCGGGGTAACACCGGGGAGCTGTTTTTT. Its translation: CASAERGNTGELFF.

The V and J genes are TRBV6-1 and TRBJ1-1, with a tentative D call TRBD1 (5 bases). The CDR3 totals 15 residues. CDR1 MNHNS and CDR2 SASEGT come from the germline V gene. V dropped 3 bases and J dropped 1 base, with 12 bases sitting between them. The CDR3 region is CASSEGDVTNTEAFF. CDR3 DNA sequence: TGTGCCAGCAGTGAGGGGGACGTTACGAACACTGAAGCTTTCTTT.

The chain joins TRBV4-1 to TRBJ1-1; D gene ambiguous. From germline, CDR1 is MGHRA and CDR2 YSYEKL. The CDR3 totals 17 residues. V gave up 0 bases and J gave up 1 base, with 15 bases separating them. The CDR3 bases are TGCGCCAGCAGCCAAGATCATTATAGGACCTCGAACACTGAAGCTTTCTTT. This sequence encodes CASSQDHYRTSNTEAFF.

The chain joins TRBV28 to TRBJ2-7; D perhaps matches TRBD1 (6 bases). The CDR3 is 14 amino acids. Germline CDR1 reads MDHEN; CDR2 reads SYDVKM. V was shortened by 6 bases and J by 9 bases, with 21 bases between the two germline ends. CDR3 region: CASSLGAGWSGQYF. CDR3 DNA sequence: TGTGCCAGCAGCTTGGGGGCAGGTTGGAGCGGGCAGTACTTC.

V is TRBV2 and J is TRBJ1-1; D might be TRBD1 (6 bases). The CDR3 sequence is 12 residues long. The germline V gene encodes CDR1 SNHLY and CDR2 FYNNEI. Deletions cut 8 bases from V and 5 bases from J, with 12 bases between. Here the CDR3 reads CASGTGLTEAFF. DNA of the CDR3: TGTGCCAGCGGAACAGGGTTAACTGAAGCTTTCTTT.

As DNA, the CDR3 is TGTGCCAGCAGCGGACAGGGGGCACAGCCCCAGCATTTT. Its translation is CASSGQGAQPQHF. The chain employs TRBV2 and TRBJ1-5; TRBD1 matches 11 bases. The CDR3 runs 13 residues. V was clipped by 6 bases and J by 7 bases; unmatched bases: 2. Germline loops: CDR1 SNHLY, CDR2 FYNNEI. Filled out from reference TRBV2 and TRBJ1-5, the complete variable domain reads EPEVTQTPSHQVTQMGQEVILRCVPISNHLYFYWYRQILGQKVEFLVSFYNNEISEKSEIFDDQFSVERPDGSNFTLKIRSTKLEDSAMYFCASSGQGAQPQHFGDGTRLSIL.

This CDR3 is CASSATGLSNQPQHF. CDR3 nucleotide sequence: TGTGCCAGCAGCGCTACAGGTCTTAGCAATCAGCCCCAGCATTTT. This chain connects TRBV5-6 to TRBJ1-5, with D possibly TRBD1 on 5 matching bases. V lost 4 bases to trimming and J lost 0 bases, with 11 bases between them. The CDR3 spans 15 residues. From germline, CDR1 is SGHDT and CDR2 YYEEEE.

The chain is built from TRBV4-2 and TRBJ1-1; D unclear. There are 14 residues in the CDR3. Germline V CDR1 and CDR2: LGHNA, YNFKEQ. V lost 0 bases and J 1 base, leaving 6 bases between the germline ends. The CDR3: CASSQDSKNTEAFF. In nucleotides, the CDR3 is TGTGCCAGCAGCCAAGATAGCAAGAACACTGAAGCTTTCTTT.

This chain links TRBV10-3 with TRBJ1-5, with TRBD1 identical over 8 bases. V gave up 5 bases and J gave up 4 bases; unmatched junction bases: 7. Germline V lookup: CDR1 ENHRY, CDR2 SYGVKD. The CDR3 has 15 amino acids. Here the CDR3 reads CAISPGTGNNQPQHF. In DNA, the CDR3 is TGTGCCATCAGTCCCGGGACAGGAAATAATCAGCCCCAGCATTTT.

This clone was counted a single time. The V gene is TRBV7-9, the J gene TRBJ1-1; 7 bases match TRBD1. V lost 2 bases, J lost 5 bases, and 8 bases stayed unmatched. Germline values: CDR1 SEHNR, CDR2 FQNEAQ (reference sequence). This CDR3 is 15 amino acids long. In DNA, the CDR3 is TGTGCCAGCAGCTTAAGAGGGGGCCAGAGTACTGAAGCTTTCTTT. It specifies CASSLRGGQSTEAFF.